This TCR beta chain was found in a study of blood T cell repertoires in COVID-19. The wider study: T cells, B-cell-depleted T cells, or PBMCs provided the cDNA or gDNA that served as material.

Trimming cost V 4 bases and J 3 bases; bases outside gene matches: 2. The germline gives CDR1 SQVTM, CDR2 ANQGSEA. CDR3 length: 13 amino acids. As processed by the authors: By means of reference gene primer amplification, nucleated cell counts were estimated. Data came from immunoSEQ multiplex PCR; TCRdb stores just in-frame clones and leaves some out. V and J calls and clone size follow that table, whereas D and trimming were derived from the DNA. This table holds approximately 300,000 clones, around 90% found once. Participants had their cohort set by participant-reported clinical history. Recovered status in Cohort 3 required two negative PCRs, clearance, or symptom resolution.

This clonotype was sampled from a woman between 25 and 40 years old who had recovered from COVID-19. Sequences were obtained from PBMCs or T cells enriched from blood (not recorded which). The genes are TRBV29-1 and TRBJ1-5; 8 nucleotides match TRBD1. The CDR3 spells CSVVQGVNQPQHF. The CDR3 DNA reads as TGCAGCGTTGTACAGGGGGTCAATCAGCCCCAGCATTTT.